Presented here are 7 T cell receptor beta chains from one specimen sequenced in a study of blood T cell repertoires in COVID-19. This table comes from immunoSEQ multiplex PCR, and its TCRdb copy is limited to in-frame clones, with some not included. The sample yields about 46,000 clones, over 80% seen once. Sequenced input: peripheral blood. These receptors came from a human donor in a cohort sampled during active COVID-19.

The chain links TRBV28 to TRBJ2-5, with 8 bases identical to TRBD1. The CDR3 totals 14 residues. CDR1 and CDR2 (germline): MDHEN, SYDVKM. The ends lost 3 bases at V and 5 bases at J; junction bases unmatched: 5. CDR3 bases: TGTGCCAGCAGTTTGGACAGGGCACGGGAGACCCAGTACTTC. Amino acid sequence: CASSLDRARETQYF.

The chain employs TRBV6-5 and TRBJ2-2; maybe TRBD2 (5 bases). CDR3 length: 14 residues. Germline CDR1 MNHEY, CDR2 SVGAGI. Deletions cut 0 bases from V and 5 bases from J, with 7 bases between. The CDR3 DNA reads TGTGCCAGCAGTTACTCGCCGGGAACCGGGGAGCTGTTTTTT. Protein: CASSYSPGTGELFF.

The chain joins TRBV7-3 to TRBJ2-7; 9 bases map to TRBD2. V shed 2 bases and J 5 bases; nucleotides not matched to a gene: 4. Germline V gives CDR1 SGHTA, CDR2 FQGTGA. CDR3 length: 14 amino acids. The CDR3 loop is CASSLSGGRDEQYF. Here the CDR3 DNA reads TGTGCCAGCAGCTTATCCGGCGGGAGGGACGAGCAGTACTTC.

The chain uses TRBV7-2 and TRBJ2-7; D gene uncertain. V was trimmed by 3 bases and J by 1 base, leaving 10 bases between them. CDR1 is SGHTA, CDR2 FQGNSA, per germline. The CDR3 contains 14 residues. CDR3 sequence: CASSLQRFSYEQYF. CDR3 DNA: TGTGCCAGCAGCTTGCAACGGTTTTCCTACGAGCAGTACTTC.

The chain joins TRBV27 to TRBJ2-7; 9 positions agree with TRBD2. This CDR3 has 15 residues. Unmatched junction bases numbered 11, after V lost 5 bases and J lost 6 bases. Germline values: CDR1 MNHEY, CDR2 SMNVEV (reference sequence). The CDR3 DNA is TGTGCCAGCAGTGGGCTTTCTAGCGGGACCCGCGAGCAGTACTTC. Translation gives CASSGLSSGTREQYF.

The V call is TRBV7-2, the J call TRBJ2-7, with TRBD2 matching 7 bases. Per germline, CDR1 SGHTA and CDR2 FQGNSA. This CDR3 has 17 residues. The V gene end was trimmed by 1 base and the J gene end by 1 base; junction bases not matched to a gene: 10. The CDR3 sequence: CASSLGRPGGTSYEQYF. The CDR3 DNA is TGTGCCAGCAGCTTAGGACGTCCGGGGGGAACGTCCTACGAGCAGTACTTC. Drawing the rest from reference TRBV7-2 and TRBJ2-7, the complete variable domain is GAGVSQSPSNKVTEKGKDVELRCDPISGHTALYWYRQSLGQGLEFLIYFQGNSAPDKSGLPSDRFSAERTGGSVSTLTIQRTQQEDSAVYLCASSLGRPGGTSYEQYFGPGTRLTVT.

The rearrangement links TRBV27 to TRBJ2-2; 11 bases agree with TRBD1. Germline assignment: CDR1 MNHEY and CDR2 SMNVEV (reference sequence). Trimming at V came to 2 bases and at J to 5 bases, leaving 10 bases not matched to a gene. The CDR3 contains 18 residues. CDR3 sequence reads: CASSLTFGQGAVTGELFF. For the CDR3, the DNA is TGTGCCAGCAGTTTAACGTTTGGACAGGGGGCTGTAACCGGGGAGCTGTTTTTT.